This T cell receptor beta chain emerged from a study of shared clonotypes between healthy human individuals. Study information: Donor ages ranged 18 to 49 years: a couple of women, a few men.

This CDR3 spans 17 amino acids. The ends were cut back, 1 base at V and 0 bases at J, with 16 bases in the middle. The V gene's germline CDR1 is MNHNS and CDR2 SASEGT. The method was immunoSEQ multiplex PCR; TCRdb's version includes in-frame clones alone and lacks a portion of them. The data show roughly 2.1 million clones, 85% to 95% seen once. Cells designated naive CD8 were CD45RO-negative and were positively selected for CCR7, with terminally differentiated effector memory CD45RA+ cells excluded. The study, taken as a whole, reports: Naive CD4 clonotype sharing across a handful of donors was approximately 5%.

With regard to this clone: Its antigen is as yet unknown.

The source is a man between 18 and 35 years old in good health. Some clones in this sample may be carry-over from other donors' samples. J is TRBJ2-7 and V is TRBV6-1; D may be TRBD2 (6 bases). Sequencing was done on a sample of naive CD8+ T cells from PBMCs. CDR3: CASSEGMSVGGSYEQYF. The CDR3 DNA is TGTGCCAGCAGTGAAGGCATGAGTGTGGGGGGCTCCTACGAGCAGTACTTC.